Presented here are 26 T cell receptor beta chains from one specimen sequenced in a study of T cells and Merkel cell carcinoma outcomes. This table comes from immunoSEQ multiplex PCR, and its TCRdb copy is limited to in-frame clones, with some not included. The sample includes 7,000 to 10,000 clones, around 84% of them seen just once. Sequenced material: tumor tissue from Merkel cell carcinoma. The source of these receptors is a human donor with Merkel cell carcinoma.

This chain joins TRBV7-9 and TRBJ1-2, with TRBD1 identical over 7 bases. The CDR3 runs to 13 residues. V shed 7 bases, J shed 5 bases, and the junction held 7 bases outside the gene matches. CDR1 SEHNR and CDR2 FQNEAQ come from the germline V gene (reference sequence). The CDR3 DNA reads TGTGCCAGCAACAAGGACAGGAGTTATGGCTACACCTTC. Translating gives CASNKDRSYGYTF.

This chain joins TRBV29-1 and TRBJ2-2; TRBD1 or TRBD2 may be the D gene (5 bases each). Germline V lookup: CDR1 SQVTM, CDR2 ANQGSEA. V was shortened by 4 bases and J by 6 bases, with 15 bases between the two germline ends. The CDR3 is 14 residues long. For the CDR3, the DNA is TGCAGCGTTGTCGGCCAGGGAGTAGCCGGGGAGCTGTTTTTT. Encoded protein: CSVVGQGVAGELFF.

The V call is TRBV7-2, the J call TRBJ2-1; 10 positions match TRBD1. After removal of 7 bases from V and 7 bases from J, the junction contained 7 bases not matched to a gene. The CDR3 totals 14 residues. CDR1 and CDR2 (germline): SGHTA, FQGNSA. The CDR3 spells CASTRDRGGNEQFF. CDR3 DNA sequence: TGTGCCAGCACCCGGGACAGGGGAGGGAATGAGCAGTTCTTC.

The CDR3 sequence: CASSLPSRGQDTQYF. As DNA, the CDR3 is TGCGCCAGCAGCCTCCCCTCCCGGGGGCAAGATACGCAGTATTTT. The V and J genes are TRBV5-1 and TRBJ2-3, with D perhaps assigned TRBD1 or TRBD2 (6 bases each). The germline gives CDR1 SGHRS, CDR2 YFSETQ. V was shortened by 4 bases and J by 5 bases, with 17 bases between the two germline ends. The CDR3 is 15 amino acids.

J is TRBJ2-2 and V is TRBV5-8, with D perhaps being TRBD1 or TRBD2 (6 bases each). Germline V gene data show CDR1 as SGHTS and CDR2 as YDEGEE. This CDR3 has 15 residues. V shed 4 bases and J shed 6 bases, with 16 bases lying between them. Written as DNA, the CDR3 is TGTGCCAGCAGCACGGGACTTAAGGGGGCCGGGGAGCTGTTTTTT. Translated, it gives CASSTGLKGAGELFF.

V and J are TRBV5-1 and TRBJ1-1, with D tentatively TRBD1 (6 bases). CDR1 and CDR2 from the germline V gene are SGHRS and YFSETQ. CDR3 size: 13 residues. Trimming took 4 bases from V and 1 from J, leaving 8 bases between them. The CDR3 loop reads CASSKDRNTEAFF. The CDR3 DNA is TGCGCCAGCAGCAAGGACAGGAACACTGAAGCTTTCTTT.

CDR3 residues: CASTRGDADTQYF. CDR3 coding DNA: TGTGCCAGCACCCGTGGGGACGCAGATACGCAGTATTTT. The rearrangement uses TRBV27 and TRBJ2-3, with D perhaps being TRBD1 or TRBD2 (5 bases each). The germline gives CDR1 MNHEY, CDR2 SMNVEV (reference sequence). V was pared by 7 bases and J by 4 bases, with 12 bases between. This CDR3 region has 13 residues.

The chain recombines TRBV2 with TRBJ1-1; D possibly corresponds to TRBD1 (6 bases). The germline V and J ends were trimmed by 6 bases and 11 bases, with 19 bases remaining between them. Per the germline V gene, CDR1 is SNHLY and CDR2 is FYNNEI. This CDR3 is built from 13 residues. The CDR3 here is CASRGDGQPRAFF. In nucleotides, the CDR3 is TGTGCCAGCAGGGGGGACGGACAGCCAAGGGCTTTCTTT.

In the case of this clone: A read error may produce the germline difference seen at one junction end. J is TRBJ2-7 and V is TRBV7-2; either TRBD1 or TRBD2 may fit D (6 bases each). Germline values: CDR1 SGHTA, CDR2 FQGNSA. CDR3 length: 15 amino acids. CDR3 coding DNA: TGTGCCAGTAGCTACCTCGGGGGCGTTTCCTACGAGCAGTACTTC. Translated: CASSYLGGVSYEQYF.

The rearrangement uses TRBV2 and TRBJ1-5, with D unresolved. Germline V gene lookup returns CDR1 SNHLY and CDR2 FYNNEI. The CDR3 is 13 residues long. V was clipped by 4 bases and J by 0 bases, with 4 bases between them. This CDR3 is CASSVYSNQPQHF. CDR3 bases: TGTGCCAGCAGTGTATATAGCAATCAGCCCCAGCATTTT. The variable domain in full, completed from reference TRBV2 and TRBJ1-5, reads EPEVTQTPSHQVTQMGQEVILRCVPISNHLYFYWYRQILGQKVEFLVSFYNNEISEKSEIFDDQFSVERPDGSNFTLKIRSTKLEDSAMYFCASSVYSNQPQHFGDGTRLSIL.

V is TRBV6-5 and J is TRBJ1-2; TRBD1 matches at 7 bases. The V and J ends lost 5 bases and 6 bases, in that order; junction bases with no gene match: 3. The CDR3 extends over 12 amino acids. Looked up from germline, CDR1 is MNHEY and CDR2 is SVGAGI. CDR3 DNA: TGTGCCAGCAGTCCGACAGGGAATGGCTACACCTTC. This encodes CASSPTGNGYTF.

The CDR3 loop reads CASSYPDEKLFF. The CDR3 nucleotides are TGTGCCAGCAGCTATCCGGATGAAAAACTGTTTTTT. This chain joins TRBV7-8 and TRBJ1-4; D is unresolved. The CDR3 runs 12 residues. The germline V gene encodes CDR1 SGHVS and CDR2 FQNEAQ. The V and J ends lost 4 bases and 6 bases respectively, with 6 bases between them.

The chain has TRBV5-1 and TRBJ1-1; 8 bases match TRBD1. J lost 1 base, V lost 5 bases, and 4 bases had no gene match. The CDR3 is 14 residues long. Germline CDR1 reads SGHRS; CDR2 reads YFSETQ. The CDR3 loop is CASSGGQGNTEAFF. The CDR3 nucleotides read TGCGCCAGCAGTGGTGGACAGGGGAACACTGAAGCTTTCTTT.

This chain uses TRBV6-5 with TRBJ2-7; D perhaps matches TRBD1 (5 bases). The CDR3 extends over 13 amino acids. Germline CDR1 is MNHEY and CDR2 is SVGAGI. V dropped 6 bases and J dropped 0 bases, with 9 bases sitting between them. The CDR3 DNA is TGTGCCAGCAGGTGGGGCAGCTCCTACGAGCAGTACTTC. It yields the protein CASRWGSSYEQYF.

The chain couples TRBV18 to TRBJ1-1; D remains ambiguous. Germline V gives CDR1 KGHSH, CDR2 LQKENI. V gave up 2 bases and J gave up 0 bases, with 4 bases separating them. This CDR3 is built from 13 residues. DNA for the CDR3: TGTGCCAGCTCACCAATCATGAACACTGAAGCTTTCTTT. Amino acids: CASSPIMNTEAFF. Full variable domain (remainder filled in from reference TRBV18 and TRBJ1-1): NAGVMQNPRHLVRRRGQEARLRCSPMKGHSHVYWYRQLPEEGLKFMVYLQKENIIDESGMPKERFSAEFPKEGPSILRIQQVVRGDSAAYFCASSPIMNTEAFFGQGTRLTVV.

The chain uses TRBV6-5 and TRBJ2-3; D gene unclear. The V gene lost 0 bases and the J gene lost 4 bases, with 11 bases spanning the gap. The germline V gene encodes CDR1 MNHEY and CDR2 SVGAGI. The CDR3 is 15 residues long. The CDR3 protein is CASSYSLGFADTQYF. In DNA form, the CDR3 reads TGTGCCAGCAGTTACTCTTTGGGGTTCGCAGATACGCAGTATTTT.

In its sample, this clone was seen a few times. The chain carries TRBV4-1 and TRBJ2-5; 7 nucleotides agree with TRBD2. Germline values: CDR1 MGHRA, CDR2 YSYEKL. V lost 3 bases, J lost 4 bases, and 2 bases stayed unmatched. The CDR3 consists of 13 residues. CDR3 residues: CASSHPGGETQYF. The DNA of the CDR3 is TGCGCCAGCAGCCACCCGGGGGGAGAGACCCAGTACTTC.

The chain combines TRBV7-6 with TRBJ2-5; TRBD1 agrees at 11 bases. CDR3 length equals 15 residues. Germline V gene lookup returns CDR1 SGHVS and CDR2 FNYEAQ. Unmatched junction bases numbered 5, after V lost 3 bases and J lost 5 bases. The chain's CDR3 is CASSFGQGAGETQYF. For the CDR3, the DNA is TGTGCCAGCAGCTTCGGACAGGGGGCAGGGGAGACCCAGTACTTC.

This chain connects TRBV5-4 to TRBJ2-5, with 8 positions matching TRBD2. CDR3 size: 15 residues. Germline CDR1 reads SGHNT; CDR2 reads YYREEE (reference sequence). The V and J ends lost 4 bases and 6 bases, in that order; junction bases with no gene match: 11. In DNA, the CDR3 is TGTGCCAGCAGCCCCGGGTCGCGGGGGGTAAAGACCCAGTACTTC. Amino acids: CASSPGSRGVKTQYF.

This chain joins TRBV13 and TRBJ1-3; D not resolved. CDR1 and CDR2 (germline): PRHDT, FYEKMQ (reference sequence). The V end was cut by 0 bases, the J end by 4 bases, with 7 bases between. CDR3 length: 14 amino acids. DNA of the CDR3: TGTGCCAGCAGCTTAGGACAGCCAGGAAACACCATATATTTT. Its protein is CASSLGQPGNTIYF.

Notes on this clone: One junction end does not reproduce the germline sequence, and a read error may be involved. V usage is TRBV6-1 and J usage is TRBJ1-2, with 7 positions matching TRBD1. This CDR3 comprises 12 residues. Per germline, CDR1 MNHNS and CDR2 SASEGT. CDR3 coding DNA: TGTGCCAGCAGTGAAGCCCTACGGGACAGACCCTTC. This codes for CASSEALRDRPF.

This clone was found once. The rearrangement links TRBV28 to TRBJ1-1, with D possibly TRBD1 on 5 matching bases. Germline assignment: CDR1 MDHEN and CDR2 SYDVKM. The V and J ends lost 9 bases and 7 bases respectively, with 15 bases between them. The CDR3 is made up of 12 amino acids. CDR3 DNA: TGTGCCAGTGGAAAACCGACAGTTGAAGCTTTCTTT. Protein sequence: CASGKPTVEAFF.

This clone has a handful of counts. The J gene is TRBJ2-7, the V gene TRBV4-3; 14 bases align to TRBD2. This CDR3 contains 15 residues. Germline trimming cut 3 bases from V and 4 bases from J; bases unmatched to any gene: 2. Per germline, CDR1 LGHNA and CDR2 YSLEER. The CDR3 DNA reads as TGCGCCAGCAGCCATGGGACTAGCGGGGGTTACGAGCAGTACTTC. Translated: CASSHGTSGGYEQYF.

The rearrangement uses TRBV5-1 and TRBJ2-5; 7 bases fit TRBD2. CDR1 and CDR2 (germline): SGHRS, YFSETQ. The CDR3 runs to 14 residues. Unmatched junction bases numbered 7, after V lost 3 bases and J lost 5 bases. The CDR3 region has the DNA TGCGCCAGCAGCTCGGGGACCGGGAGGGAGACCCAGTACTTC. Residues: CASSSGTGRETQYF.

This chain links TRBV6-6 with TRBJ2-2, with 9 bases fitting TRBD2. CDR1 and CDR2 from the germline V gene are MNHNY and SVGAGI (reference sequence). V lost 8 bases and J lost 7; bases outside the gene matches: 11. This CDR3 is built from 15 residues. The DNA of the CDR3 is TGTGCCAGCTGGCCGGGACTAGCTAAGCTCGGGGAGCTGTTTTTT. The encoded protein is CASWPGLAKLGELFF.

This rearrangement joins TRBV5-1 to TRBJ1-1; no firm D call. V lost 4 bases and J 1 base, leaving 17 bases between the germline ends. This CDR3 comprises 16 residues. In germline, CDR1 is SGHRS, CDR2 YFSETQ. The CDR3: CASSPRGGTANTEAFF. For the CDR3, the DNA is TGCGCCAGCAGCCCGCGGGGTGGTACGGCGAACACTGAAGCTTTCTTT.